This entry lists 9 T cell receptor beta chains sequenced from one sample in a study of blood T cell repertoires in COVID-19. TCRdb's copy holds only in-frame clones and misses some; the assay was immunoSEQ multiplex PCR. The sample carries 390,000 or so clones, about 90% recorded once. The sequencing sample was made of peripheral blood. The origin of the receptors is a woman aged 30 to 39 with COVID-19, enrolled during active disease.

V is TRBV4-1 and J is TRBJ2-3; D perhaps matches TRBD1 (5 bases). This CDR3 is built from 16 residues. Trimming shortened V by 2 bases and J by 5 bases, and 17 bases separated the two germline ends. Germline V CDR1 and CDR2: MGHRA, YSYEKL. The CDR3 nucleotides read TGCGCCAGCAGCCAATATAACACAGGTGGCGGAGATACGCAGTATTTT. Translating it yields CASSQYNTGGGDTQYF.

This clone was detected only once. This rearrangement joins TRBV19 to TRBJ2-1, with 9 bases identical to TRBD2. J gave up 2 bases and V 5 bases, and 10 bases lay outside the gene matches. The CDR3 sequence is 17 residues long. Germline values: CDR1 LNHDA, CDR2 SQIVND (reference sequence). CDR3 bases: TGTGCCAGTAGTGAACTCGCGGGGGGGGAGACCTACAATGAGCAGTTCTTC. This codes for CASSELAGGETYNEQFF.

The J gene is TRBJ2-1, the V gene TRBV3-1 (or the pseudogene TRBV3-2); 8 nucleotides line up with TRBD1. V lost 1 base and J lost 8; bases outside the gene matches: 1. Per germline, CDR1 LGHDT and CDR2 YNNKEL (reference sequence). The CDR3 runs 13 residues. CDR3 amino acids: CASSQGTGYEQFF. Written as DNA, the CDR3 is TGTGCCAGCAGCCAAGGGACAGGGTATGAGCAGTTCTTC.

This chain connects TRBV3-1 (or the pseudogene TRBV3-2) to TRBJ1-4; TRBD1 is a possible D gene (5 bases). This CDR3 contains 15 residues. CDR1 is LGHDT, CDR2 YNNKEL, per germline (reference sequence). The V gene lost 2 bases and the J gene lost 8 bases, with 15 bases spanning the gap. CDR3 in amino acids: CASSQSRAGNEKLFF. CDR3 in DNA: TGTGCCAGCAGCCAAAGTCGGGCAGGGAACGAAAAACTGTTTTTT.

J is TRBJ2-5 and V is TRBV18, with 7 bases lining up with TRBD1. The V segment lost 5 bases and the J segment 2 bases; nucleotides outside the gene matches: 11. CDR1 is KGHSH and CDR2 is LQKENI in the germline V gene. CDR3 length: 16 amino acids. CDR3 in DNA: TGTGCCAGCTCAGTAGGGTCCGGGACAGTACAAGAGACCCAGTACTTC. It yields the protein CASSVGSGTVQETQYF.

The rearrangement links TRBV5-1 to TRBJ1-2; tentatively, D is TRBD1 (6 bases). The V and J ends lost 1 base and 4 bases respectively, with 11 bases between them. In germline, CDR1 is SGHRS, CDR2 YFSETQ. This CDR3 is 14 amino acids long. The CDR3 sequence: CASSLSGQLYGYTF. The CDR3 DNA sequence: TGCGCCAGCAGCTTGTCCGGACAGCTCTATGGCTACACCTTC.

This clone was counted a few times. This chain uses TRBV5-1 with TRBJ1-1, with TRBD1 as a possible D gene (6 bases). In germline, CDR1 is SGHRS, CDR2 YFSETQ. The germline V and J ends were trimmed by 4 bases and 3 bases, with 16 bases remaining between them. This CDR3 has 15 residues. CDR3 DNA: TGCGCCAGCAGCCCGTACCTAGGGGGGGACACTGAAGCTTTCTTT. Translated: CASSPYLGGDTEAFF.

This clone was found once. This chain links TRBV2 with TRBJ2-7, with a weak D call TRBD1 (7 bases). CDR3 length: 15 residues. Trimming took off 7 bases at V and 7 bases at J, with 23 bases between the two ends. Germline V CDR1 and CDR2: SNHLY, FYNNEI. The CDR3 DNA follows: TGTGCCAGCACAGGGGGGCGCTTCGGTACGGGGGAGCAGTACGTC. Amino acids: CASTGGRFGTGEQYV.

In nucleotides, the CDR3 is TGTGCCAGCAGCGTAGGGCCGGAGAGGACTGAAGCTTTCTTT. This gives the protein CASSVGPERTEAFF. The chain joins TRBV9 to TRBJ1-1, with no clear D. V lost 0 bases and J 5 bases, leaving 11 bases between the germline ends. Per the germline V gene, CDR1 is SGDLS and CDR2 is YYNGEE. The CDR3 totals 14 residues.